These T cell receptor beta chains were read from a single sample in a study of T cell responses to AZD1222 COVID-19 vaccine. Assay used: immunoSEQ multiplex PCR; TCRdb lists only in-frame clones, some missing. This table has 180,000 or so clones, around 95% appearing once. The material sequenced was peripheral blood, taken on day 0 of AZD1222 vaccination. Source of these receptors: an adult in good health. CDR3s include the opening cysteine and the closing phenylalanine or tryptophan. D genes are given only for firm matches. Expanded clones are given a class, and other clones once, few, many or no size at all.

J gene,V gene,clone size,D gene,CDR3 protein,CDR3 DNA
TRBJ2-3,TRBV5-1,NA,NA,CASSLGSGKGADTQYF,TGCGCCAGCAGCTTGGGGTCGGGGAAGGGCGCAGATACGCAGTATTTT
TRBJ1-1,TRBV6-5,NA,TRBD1,CASTRTGSVNTEAFF,TGTGCCAGCACCAGGACAGGGAGTGTGAACACTGAAGCTTTCTTT
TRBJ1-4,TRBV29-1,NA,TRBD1,CSVEGPWTGGNEKLFF,TGCAGCGTTGAAGGTCCATGGACAGGGGGGAATGAAAAACTGTTTTTT
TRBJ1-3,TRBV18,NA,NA,CASSPPDSRLPIYF,TGTGCCAGCTCACCACCGGACAGCCGTCTCCCCATATATTTT
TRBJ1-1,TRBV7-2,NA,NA,CASSSDNMNTEAFF,TGTGCCAGCAGCTCCGACAACATGAACACTGAAGCTTTCTTT
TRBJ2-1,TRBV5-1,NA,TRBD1,CASSFTTGTAYNEQFF,TGCGCCAGCAGCTTCACGACCGGGACAGCGTACAATGAGCAGTTCTTC
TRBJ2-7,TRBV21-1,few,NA,CASSKWPTSGRAFSLASYEQYF,TGTGCCAGCAGCAAATGGCCGACTAGCGGGAGGGCTTTTTCGCTGGCCTCCTACGAGCAGTACTTC
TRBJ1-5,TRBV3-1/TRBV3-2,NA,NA,CASSHDKGPQHF,TGTGCCAGCAGCCACGACAAGGGTCCCCAGCATTTT
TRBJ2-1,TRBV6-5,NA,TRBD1,CASSYPAGTGYNEQFF,TGTGCCAGCAGTTACCCTGCCGGGACAGGTTACAATGAGCAGTTCTTC
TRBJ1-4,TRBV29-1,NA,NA,CSVGRSNEKLFF,TGCAGCGTTGGGCGGTCAAATGAAAAACTGTTTTTT
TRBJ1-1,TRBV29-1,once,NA,CSALGSGALATEAFF,TGCAGCGCCCTCGGGTCCGGGGCACTGGCCACTGAAGCTTTCTTT
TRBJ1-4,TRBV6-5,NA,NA,CASSPRGSNEKLFF,TGTGCCAGCAGTCCGAGAGGGAGTAATGAAAAACTGTTTTTT
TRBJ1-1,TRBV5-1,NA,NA,CASSLERTTNTEAFF,TGCGCCAGCAGCTTGGAGCGCACAACGAACACTGAAGCTTTCTTT
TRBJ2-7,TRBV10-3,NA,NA,CAISGKGDEQYF,TGTGCCATCAGTGGGAAGGGGGACGAGCAGTACTTC
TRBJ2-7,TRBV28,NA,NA,CASLGGERSGEQYF,TGTGCCAGCCTCGGTGGCGAACGCAGCGGCGAGCAGTACTTC
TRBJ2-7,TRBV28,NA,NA,CASSSRRSSYEQYF,TGTGCCAGCAGTTCTCGTCGATCATCCTACGAGCAGTACTTC
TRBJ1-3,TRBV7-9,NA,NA,CASSPDYSSGNTIYF,TGTGCCAGCAGCCCTGACTACTCCTCTGGAAACACCATATATTTT
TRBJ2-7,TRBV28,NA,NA,CASSPGPAGGEQYF,TGTGCCAGCAGCCCGGGCCCCGCGGGCGGCGAGCAGTACTTC
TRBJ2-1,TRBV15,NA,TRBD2,CATSRDAQGLAGEQFF,TGTGCCACCAGCAGAGATGCTCAGGGACTAGCGGGAGAGCAGTTCTTC
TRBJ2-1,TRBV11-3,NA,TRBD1,CASSPTGGWNEQFF,TGTGCCAGCAGCCCGACAGGGGGTTGGAATGAGCAGTTCTTC
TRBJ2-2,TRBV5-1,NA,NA,CASSSGTATGELFF,TGCGCCAGCAGCTCAGGGACGGCCACCGGGGAGCTGTTTTTT
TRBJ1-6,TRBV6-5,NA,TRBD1,CASSGGQGNSPLHF,TGTGCCAGCAGCGGGGGACAGGGCAATTCACCCCTCCACTTT
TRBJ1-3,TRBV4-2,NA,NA,CASSQVTPGNTIYF,TGTGCCAGCAGCCAAGTTACACCTGGAAACACCATATATTTT
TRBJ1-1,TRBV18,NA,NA,CASSPQTELTEAFF,TGTGCCAGCTCACCACAAACGGAACTCACTGAAGCTTTCTTT
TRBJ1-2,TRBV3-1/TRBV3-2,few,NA,CASSQDSEEVGYTF,TGTGCCAGCAGCCAAGATTCCGAGGAGGTCGGCTACACCTTC
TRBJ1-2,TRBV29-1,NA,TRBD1,CSVVDRDNYGYTF,TGCAGCGTTGTGGACAGGGATAACTATGGCTACACCTTC
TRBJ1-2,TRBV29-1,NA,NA,CSVVTGTRGYTF,TGCAGCGTTGTAACAGGGACGCGTGGCTACACCTTC
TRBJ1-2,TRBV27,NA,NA,CASSSFPRGLGYTF,TGTGCCAGCAGTTCCTTCCCCCGGGGGCTTGGCTACACCTTC
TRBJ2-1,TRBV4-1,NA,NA,CASSQADMGLLVNEQFF,TGCGCCAGCAGCCAAGCGGATATGGGACTTCTGGTCAATGAGCAGTTCTTC
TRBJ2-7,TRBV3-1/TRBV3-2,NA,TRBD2,CASSHRLAGTYEQYF,TGTGCCAGCAGCCACCGACTAGCGGGGACCTACGAGCAGTACTTC
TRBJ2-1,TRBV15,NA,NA,CATSSQWGGPNYNEQFF,TGTGCCACCAGCAGCCAATGGGGGGGGCCGAATTACAATGAGCAGTTCTTC
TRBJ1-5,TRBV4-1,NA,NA,CASSQPGSNQPQHF,TGCGCCAGCAGCCAGCCAGGGAGCAATCAGCCCCAGCATTTT
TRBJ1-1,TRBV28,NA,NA,CASTAGVTEAFF,TGTGCCAGCACGGCAGGCGTCACTGAAGCTTTCTTT
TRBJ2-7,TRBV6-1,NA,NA,CASSDGLTYEQYF,TGTGCCAGCAGTGATGGGCTTACCTACGAGCAGTACTTC